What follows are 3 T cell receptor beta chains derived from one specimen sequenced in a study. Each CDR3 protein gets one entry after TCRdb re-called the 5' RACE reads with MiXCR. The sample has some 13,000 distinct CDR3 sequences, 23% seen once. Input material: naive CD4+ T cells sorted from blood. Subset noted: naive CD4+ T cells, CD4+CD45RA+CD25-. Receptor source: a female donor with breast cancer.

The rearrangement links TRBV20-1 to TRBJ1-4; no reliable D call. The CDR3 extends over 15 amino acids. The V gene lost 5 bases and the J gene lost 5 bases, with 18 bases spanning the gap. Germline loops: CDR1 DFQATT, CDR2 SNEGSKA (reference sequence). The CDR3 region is CSASSGPSYNEKLFF. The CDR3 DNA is TGCAGTGCTTCTAGCGGGCCCTCCTACAATGAAAAACTGTTTTTT.

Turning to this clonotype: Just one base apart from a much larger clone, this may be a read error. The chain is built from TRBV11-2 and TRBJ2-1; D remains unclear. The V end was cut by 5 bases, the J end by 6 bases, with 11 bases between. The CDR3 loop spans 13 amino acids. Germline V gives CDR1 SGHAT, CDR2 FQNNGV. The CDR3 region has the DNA TGTGCCAGCAGCCCAAACGGGTGCAATGAGCAGTTCTTC. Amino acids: CASSPNGCNEQFF. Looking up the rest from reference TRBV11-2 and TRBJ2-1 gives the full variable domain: EAGVAQSPRYKIIEKRQSVAFWCNPISGHATLYWYQQILGQGPKLLIQFQNNGVVDDSQLPKDRFSAERLKGVDSTLKIQPAKLEDSAVYLCASSPNGCNEQFFGPGTRLTVL.

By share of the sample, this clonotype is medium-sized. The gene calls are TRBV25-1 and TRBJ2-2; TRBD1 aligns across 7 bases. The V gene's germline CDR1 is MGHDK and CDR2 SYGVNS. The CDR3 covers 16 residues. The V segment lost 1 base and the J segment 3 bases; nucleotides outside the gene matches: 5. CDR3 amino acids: CASSELGQGDTGELFF. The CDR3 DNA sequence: TGTGCCAGCAGTGAATTGGGGCAGGGGGACACCGGGGAGCTGTTTTTT.